What follows is one TCR beta chain and its context. Its antigen is currently unknown. The sample originates from a study of T cells in Graves' hyperthyroidism and ophthalmopathy. Broader study findings: The majority of expanded thyroid clonotypes above 0.001 also appeared in blood. A model of 13 V-J pairs discriminated ophthalmopathy from stable hyperthyroidism.

There are 14 residues in the CDR3. Germline V lookup: CDR1 MNHEY, CDR2 SVGEGT. The V gene lost 10 bases and the J gene lost 6 bases, with 21 bases spanning the gap. RNA transcripts gave rise to amplified TCR beta CDR3 regions. Primed by the HTBI set, a first-round RT-PCR was run on the TCR CDR3. One entry per CDR3 protein, called by TCRdb with MiXCR from the multiplex PCR reads. The data show under 750,000 distinct CDR3 sequences, around a sixth seen once. PBMCs were sourced from less than 13 ml fresh peripheral blood. Sequencing used blood. This clonotype was obtained from a woman in her forties or fifties with Graves' hyperthyroidism that later progressed to Graves' ophthalmopathy. The chain is built from TRBV6-2 or TRBV6-3 and TRBJ1-2, with D unresolved. The DNA for the CDR3 is TGTGCCACCCAGTTTCGGCGTTTATTGCATGGCTACACCTTC. Protein: CATQFRRLLHGYTF.